This paragraph reports one T cell receptor beta chain. Its antigen is currently unknown. This sample stems from a study of T cell repertoires in cytomegalovirus infection. Looking at the study overall: TCR beta signatures that were public indicated CMV infection and matching HLA type. Study-level results: The ex vivo response was dominated by HLA-C-restricted CMV-specific TCR beta clonotypes.

Using its own MiXCR run on the reads, TCRdb lists one record per CDR3 protein. The sample consists of approximately 160,000 distinct CDR3 sequences, 15% to 20% of them appearing once. This CDR3 is built from 12 residues. Germline V gene data show CDR1 as MNHEY and CDR2 as SVGEGT. V was shortened by 2 bases and J by 6 bases, with 7 bases between the two germline ends. This TCR was recovered from a human donor in good health (CMV status not recorded). Some clones in this sample may be carry-over from other donors' samples. The sequencing input was CD8+ T cells from PBMCs. This chain joins TRBV6-2 or TRBV6-3 and TRBJ1-1; a weak D match, TRBD1 (5 bases). As DNA, the CDR3 is TGTGCCAGCAGTTACGGGGGACCTGAAGCTTTCTTT. This translates into CASSYGGPEAFF.